These T cell receptor beta chains were read from a single sample in a study of sequential checkpoint blockade in melanoma. TCRdb's copy holds only in-frame clones and misses some; the assay was immunoSEQ multiplex PCR. This table has around 5,500 clones, 35% to 45% appearing once. The input for sequencing was tumor tissue (inferred from file names), taken from a patient given nivolumab and ipilimumab in sequence. The receptor source for this set is a human donor with melanoma. The CDR3 runs from the conserved cysteine through the conserved F or W.

j_gene: TRBJ2-5; v_gene: TRBV10-2; CDR3aa: CASSESGLAGGARRETQYF
j_gene: TRBJ1-2; v_gene: TRBV9; CDR3aa: CASSVAEGTNYGYTF
j_gene: TRBJ1-1; v_gene: TRBV9; CDR3aa: CASSVGWAGMNTEAFF
j_gene: TRBJ1-2; v_gene: TRBV2; CDR3aa: CASRDGNYGYTF
j_gene: TRBJ2-7; v_gene: TRBV19; CDR3aa: CASAGTPTYEQYF
j_gene: TRBJ2-2; v_gene: TRBV10-1; CDR3aa: CASSESQPGEGVGELFF
j_gene: TRBJ2-7; v_gene: TRBV6-4; CDR3aa: CAISVTSGRHEQYF
j_gene: TRBJ1-1; v_gene: TRBV6-8; CDR3aa: CASSYSTWDSAFF
j_gene: TRBJ1-5; v_gene: TRBV4-1; CDR3aa: CASSQDSGGEPQHF
j_gene: TRBJ2-1; v_gene: TRBV19; CDR3aa: CASSIVAGGSDEQFF
j_gene: TRBJ2-2; v_gene: TRBV6-8; CDR3aa: CAIRNRGRTGELFF
j_gene: TRBJ2-3; v_gene: TRBV1; CDR3aa: CASSHASGGRDTQYF
j_gene: TRBJ1-4; v_gene: TRBV30; CDR3aa: CAWSAGRGEFANEKLFF
j_gene: TRBJ2-7; v_gene: TRBV6-1; CDR3aa: CASSEASLAGGREQYF
j_gene: TRBJ2-6; v_gene: TRBV5-1; CDR3aa: CASSWGSRFSGANVLTF
j_gene: TRBJ2-3; v_gene: TRBV5-1; CDR3aa: CASSLAASGSSDTQYF
j_gene: TRBJ1-5; v_gene: TRBV19; CDR3aa: CASTESRARQPQHF
j_gene: TRBJ2-2; v_gene: TRBV30; CDR3aa: CAWSVLGQGSGELFF
j_gene: TRBJ2-1; v_gene: TRBV11-3; CDR3aa: CASSLKLAGDHEQFF
j_gene: TRBJ2-3; v_gene: TRBV5-1; CDR3aa: CASSFGREADTQYF
j_gene: TRBJ2-7; v_gene: TRBV10-3; CDR3aa: CAISGLAEGYEQYF
j_gene: TRBJ2-3; v_gene: TRBV6-8; CDR3aa: CASSSLNSGIADTQYF
j_gene: TRBJ1-2; v_gene: TRBV6-8; CDR3aa: CASSLDSSNYGYTF
j_gene: TRBJ1-1; v_gene: TRBV14; CDR3aa: CASSQGGSFSAFF
j_gene: TRBJ2-7; v_gene: TRBV7-1; CDR3aa: CASSLAVSSSYEQYF
j_gene: TRBJ2-1; v_gene: TRBV7-5; CDR3aa: CASCASTGRNEQFF
j_gene: TRBJ2-1; v_gene: TRBV6-8; CDR3aa: CASALGGGNEQFF
j_gene: TRBJ2-3; v_gene: TRBV11-3; CDR3aa: CASRREVTSTDTQYF
j_gene: TRBJ2-7; v_gene: TRBV9; CDR3aa: CASSADRASYEQYF
j_gene: TRBJ2-7; v_gene: TRBV5-1; CDR3aa: CASSLWQGPSYEQYF
j_gene: TRBJ2-1; v_gene: TRBV28; CDR3aa: CASSTPGGAAYNEQFF
j_gene: TRBJ2-3; v_gene: TRBV6-9; CDR3aa: CAISSRELRPDTQYF
j_gene: TRBJ2-2; v_gene: TRBV7-7; CDR3aa: CASSQQGRNTGELFF
j_gene: TRBJ1-2; v_gene: TRBV19; CDR3aa: CASSVRGYGYTF
j_gene: TRBJ1-4; v_gene: TRBV30; CDR3aa: CAWSPRLFATNEKLFF
j_gene: TRBJ1-1; v_gene: TRBV10-3; CDR3aa: CASEYMRNTEAFF
j_gene: TRBJ2-7; v_gene: TRBV7-4; CDR3aa: CASRRRVAYEQYF
j_gene: TRBJ2-1; v_gene: TRBV28; CDR3aa: CASSLRLASYNEQFF
j_gene: TRBJ1-1; v_gene: TRBV30; CDR3aa: CAWSVYTKTEAFF
j_gene: TRBJ2-6; v_gene: TRBV11-3; CDR3aa: CASRTGSAGANVLTF
j_gene: TRBJ2-1; v_gene: TRBV30; CDR3aa: CGIGTKSYNEQFF
j_gene: TRBJ1-1; v_gene: TRBV19; CDR3aa: CASSKRGTEAFF
j_gene: TRBJ2-2; v_gene: TRBV18; CDR3aa: CASSPPVKTINTGELFF
j_gene: TRBJ1-3; v_gene: TRBV9; CDR3aa: CASSPRTSGQGGTIYF